These T cell receptor beta chains were read from a single sample in a study of blood T cell repertoires in COVID-19. Repertoires were generated with immunoSEQ multiplex PCR, while TCRdb's copy carries only in-frame clones and drops some. The table shows hundreds of thousands of clones, with about nine tenths occurring only once. The sample taken for sequencing was PBMCs or T cells enriched from blood (not recorded which). The origin of the receptors is a woman aged 25 to 39 with acute COVID-19. The CDR3 runs from the conserved cysteine through the conserved F or W. A D gene is named only where the DNA matches it firmly. Size tells how often a clone was seen (once, few, many) or the class of an expanded clone, and some rows leave it out.

TGTGCCAGTAGTATAGCGGCGGGGTCGGGTAATTCACCCCTCCACTTT | CASSIAAGSGNSPLHF | TRBV19 | - | - | TRBJ1-6
TGTGCCAGCAGGCGACTAGCGGGGGGAGGCAATGAGCAGTTCTTC | CASRRLAGGGNEQFF | TRBV7-2 | - | TRBD2 | TRBJ2-1
TGCGCCAGCAGCTTGGCAGGGGTTCGCACAGATACGCAGTATTTT | CASSLAGVRTDTQYF | TRBV5-1 | - | - | TRBJ2-3
TGTGCCACCAGCAGGGGGGCCAGCTCCTATAATTCACCCCTCCACTTT | CATSRGASSYNSPLHF | TRBV15 | - | - | TRBJ1-6
TGTGCCAGCAGCGCCCTCGGGACAGGGACCAATCAGCCCCAGCATTTT | CASSALGTGTNQPQHF | TRBV14 | - | TRBD1 | TRBJ1-5
TGTGCCAGCGTCAGACAGGAGAACACCGGGGAGCTGTTTTTT | CASVRQENTGELFF | TRBV2 | - | - | TRBJ2-2
TGTGCCAGCAGCGTAGACGGGACACCCAATGAAAAACTGTTTTTT | CASSVDGTPNEKLFF | TRBV9 | - | - | TRBJ1-4
TGTGCCAGCAGTTTTATTGCCGGGGAGCTGTTTTTT | CASSFIAGELFF | TRBV12-3/TRBV12-4 | - | - | TRBJ2-2
TGTGCCAGCAGTACAGGGTACAGGGTGGAATCACCCCTCCACTTT | CASSTGYRVESPLHF | TRBV6-5 | - | - | TRBJ1-6
TGTGCCAGCAGTGAATTGGGGACAGGGAACACCGGGGAGCTGTTTTTT | CASSELGTGNTGELFF | TRBV25-1 | few | TRBD1 | TRBJ2-2
TGTGCCAGCAGCTTGGGCCAGGTTGTAATCCCTGGCTACACCTTC | CASSLGQVVIPGYTF | TRBV5-6 | - | - | TRBJ1-2
TGTGCCAGCAGCCCACGGGACAGGGGGGTAGGCGAGCAGTACTTC | CASSPRDRGVGEQYF | TRBV9 | - | TRBD1 | TRBJ2-7
TGTGCCAGCGGTGATTTGGGCAGGGGTATAACCGGGGAGCTGTTTTTT | CASGDLGRGITGELFF | TRBV6-1 | few | - | TRBJ2-2
TGTGCCAGCAGCCCGGGGTGGAGGTCGAGCTCCTACGAGCAGTACTTC | CASSPGWRSSSYEQYF | TRBV5-6 | - | - | TRBJ2-7
TGTGCCAGCAGCGTATTGGACAGGGGTGGCTACACCTTC | CASSVLDRGGYTF | TRBV9 | - | TRBD1 | TRBJ1-2
TGTGCCAGCAGTTCCCCCCAGCGGGGGAGCTACAATGAGCAGTTCTTC | CASSSPQRGSYNEQFF | TRBV28 | - | TRBD2 | TRBJ2-1
TGCGCCAGCAGCCCGGGACAGGGAGGGCAAGAGACCCAGTACTTC | CASSPGQGGQETQYF | TRBV5-1 | - | TRBD1 | TRBJ2-5
TGTGCCAGCAGTCTTGAGGCCCCAAAGACCATATATTTT | CASSLEAPKTIYF | TRBV28 | - | - | TRBJ1-3
TGCAGTGCTAGTTCGGCAGGATTAAACTATGGCTACACCTTC | CSASSAGLNYGYTF | TRBV20-1 | - | - | TRBJ1-2
TGTGCCAGTAGTATACTCTCCAGGGCCCACGAGCAGTACTTC | CASSILSRAHEQYF | TRBV19 | - | - | TRBJ2-7
TGCGCCAGCAGCTTGAGGGGTCGGACTGAAGCTTTCTTT | CASSLRGRTEAFF | TRBV5-1 | - | - | TRBJ1-1
TGTGCCAGCAGCTTAGGACTTCTCTCGGGGACCCAGTACTTC | CASSLGLLSGTQYF | TRBV7-2 | - | - | TRBJ2-5
TGTGCCAGCAGTTTGGACAGGGGGTACTCACCCCTCCACTTT | CASSLDRGYSPLHF | TRBV27 | - | TRBD1 | TRBJ1-6
TGTGCCAGCAGCCAGTATGTCCCCGGTGACAGGTCCTCCTACGAGCAGTACTTC | CASSQYVPGDRSSYEQYF | TRBV14 | - | - | TRBJ2-7
TGTGCCAGTATGCGGTTGGCACGTACCGGGGAGCTGTTTTTT | CASMRLARTGELFF | TRBV19 | - | - | TRBJ2-2
TGTGCCAGCAGCGGGACTAGCGGGGGTACCGGGGAGCTGTTTTTT | CASSGTSGGTGELFF | TRBV7-9 | - | TRBD2 | TRBJ2-2
TGTGCCAGCAGCCTGGGACAATTCACTGAAGCTTTCTTT | CASSLGQFTEAFF | TRBV5-6 | once | - | TRBJ1-1
TGTGCCAGCAGTTCGGCAGGGGACCTCTATGGCTACACCTTC | CASSSAGDLYGYTF | TRBV27 | - | - | TRBJ1-2
TGTGCCAGCAGTGAATATTTAGGAGCTAGCGGGGGGGCCATCGGCAATGAGCAGTTCTTC | CASSEYLGASGGAIGNEQFF | TRBV2 | - | TRBD2 | TRBJ2-1
TGTGCCAGCAGCTTTTTAAGCAGGGCGAACACTGAAGCTTTCTTT | CASSFLSRANTEAFF | TRBV5-6 | - | - | TRBJ1-1
TGCAGTGCTAGTCAGACGGAGTCTGGAAACACCATATATTTT | CSASQTESGNTIYF | TRBV20-1 | - | - | TRBJ1-3
TGTGCCAGCAGTGAATCGGGGGGGCCCTCGGAGACCCAGTACTTC | CASSESGGPSETQYF | TRBV25-1 | - | TRBD2 | TRBJ2-5
TGTGCCAGCAGCCATCTCCGTGCGAAAGACAATGAGCAGTTCTTC | CASSHLRAKDNEQFF | TRBV3-1/TRBV3-2 | - | - | TRBJ2-1
TGTGCCAGTAGTGCCCATCCCCGCGGGGGAACCTACGAGCAGTACTTC | CASSAHPRGGTYEQYF | TRBV19 | - | TRBD2 | TRBJ2-7
TGCGCCAGCAGCGATCCGGGGTTCACAGATACGCAGTATTTT | CASSDPGFTDTQYF | TRBV5-1 | - | - | TRBJ2-3
TGTGCCAGCAAAAAAAGTGCTGGACACGGTTATTCACCCCTCCACTTT | CASKKSAGHGYSPLHF | TRBV27 | - | - | TRBJ1-6
TGTGCCAGTCTCCGGGGAGCTGGGTCCTACGAGCAGTACTTC | CASLRGAGSYEQYF | TRBV6-5 | once | - | TRBJ2-7
TGTGCCAGCAGCTTAGCACAGAGCTCTGGAAACACCATATATTTT | CASSLAQSSGNTIYF | TRBV7-9 | - | - | TRBJ1-3
TGTGCCAGCAGTCTTGACTACGGGTCTGCTAACTATGGCTACACCTTC | CASSLDYGSANYGYTF | TRBV7-2 | - | - | TRBJ1-2
TGTGCCACCAGTCCGGGAAGGGATAGTGGGATTGAGCAGTTCTTC | CATSPGRDSGIEQFF | TRBV24-1 | - | - | TRBJ2-1
TGCGCCAGCAGCCTCCAGGGTATCCTCTCTGGAAACACCATATATTTT | CASSLQGILSGNTIYF | TRBV5-1 | - | - | TRBJ1-3
TGCAGCGTGGTGTGGACTAGCGGGGGGCAAGAGACCCAGTACTTC | CSVVWTSGGQETQYF | TRBV29-1 | - | TRBD2 | TRBJ2-5
TGCGCCAGCAGCTTGGAACGGGACAGCTTCTACGAGCAGTACTTC | CASSLERDSFYEQYF | TRBV5-1 | once | TRBD1 | TRBJ2-7
TGCAGTGCTCATCGCGACTACGAGCAGTACTTC | CSAHRDYEQYF | TRBV20-1 | once | - | TRBJ2-7